Listed below are T cell receptor beta chains from one sample, sequenced in a study of CD8 T cells in ankylosing spondylitis. Each CDR3 protein is one row after TCRdb ran MiXCR on the 5' RACE reads. The table has roughly 220,000 distinct CDR3 sequences, about 16% seen once; the top ten hold about 39%. The specimen was blood, either unsorted or a sorted T cell fraction (not recorded which). These receptors all stem from a male donor with ankylosing spondylitis. Both conserved end residues are part of each CDR3. The D gene is left open where the match is weak. Clone sizes are given selectively: once, few, many, or a class where the clone is expanded.

cdr3_aa cdr3_nt j_call v_call d_call clone_size
CASSKTGGIIYEQYF TGTGCCAGCAGTAAGACAGGGGGAATAATCTACGAGCAGTACTTC TRBJ2-7 TRBV12-3/TRBV12-4 TRBD1 few
CASSLGVELGAEKLFF TGTGCCAGCAGCTTAGGGGTCGAGTTGGGGGCAGAAAAACTGTTTTTT TRBJ1-4 TRBV11-2 - few
CASSLVWRTTYEQYF TGTGCCAGCAGCTTAGTATGGAGGACAACCTACGAGCAGTACTTC TRBJ2-7 TRBV7-4 - few
CASSQPSNTGQGDQPQHF TGTGCCAGCAGCCAACCCTCGAATACCGGACAGGGCGATCAGCCCCAGCATTTT TRBJ1-5 TRBV16 TRBD1 few
CASSSGTSGTNTGELFF TGTGCCAGCAGCTCGGGGACTAGCGGGACGAACACCGGGGAGCTGTTTTTT TRBJ2-2 TRBV7-2 TRBD2 -
CASSRFTSGVYNEQFF TGTGCCAGCAGCCGGTTTACTAGCGGGGTATACAATGAGCAGTTCTTC TRBJ2-1 TRBV5-6 TRBD2 few
CASSSGPGLNQPQHF TGTGCCAGCAGCTCCGGGCCGGGCCTTAATCAGCCCCAGCATTTT TRBJ1-5 TRBV7-9 - -
CSATVYNEQFF TGCAGCGCGACGGTATACAATGAGCAGTTCTTC TRBJ2-1 TRBV29-1 - many
CASSWWGTFTDTQYF TGCGCCAGCAGCTGGTGGGGGACGTTCACAGATACGCAGTATTTT TRBJ2-3 TRBV5-1 - -
CASSPRPGQYQETQYF TGTGCCAGCAGCCCTCGCCCGGGACAGTATCAAGAGACCCAGTACTTC TRBJ2-5 TRBV7-9 TRBD1 -
CASSLVAAGYEQYF TGCGCCAGCAGCTTGGTAGCAGCGGGCTACGAGCAGTACTTC TRBJ2-7 TRBV5-1 - -
CASSLSQGHTEQFF TGTGCCAGCAGTTTATCCCAGGGGCATACTGAGCAGTTCTTC TRBJ2-1 TRBV27 - -
CASSLFGVSSYNEQFF TGTGCCAGCAGTTTGTTCGGGGTATCGTCCTACAATGAGCAGTTCTTC TRBJ2-1 TRBV12-3/TRBV12-4 - many
CASSLGFGEAFF TGTGCCAGCAGCTTGGGATTTGGGGAAGCTTTCTTT TRBJ1-1 TRBV5-6 - few
CATSRDGRPNTEAFF TGTGCCACCAGCAGAGATGGCAGGCCGAACACTGAAGCTTTCTTT TRBJ1-1 TRBV15 - -
CSARQLAGGPNEQFF TGCAGTGCCCGGCAACTAGCGGGGGGGCCGAATGAGCAGTTCTTC TRBJ2-1 TRBV20-1 TRBD2 few
CASSHLGRERIGGSYNEQFF TGTGCCAGCAGCCATCTTGGGCGGGAGAGGATTGGCGGCTCCTACAATGAGCAGTTCTTC TRBJ2-1 TRBV14 TRBD2 few
CASSFYREINQNLTDTQYF TGTGCCAGCAGCTTCTACAGGGAGATTAACCAAAACCTCACAGATACGCAGTATTTT TRBJ2-3 TRBV7-8 - -
CAWSVGSHGYTF TGTGCCTGGAGTGTGGGATCTCATGGCTACACCTTC TRBJ1-2 TRBV30 - few
CATSVDTVGELFF TGTGCCACCTCAGTAGACACAGTCGGGGAGCTGTTTTTT TRBJ2-2 TRBV6-2/TRBV6-3 - few
CASSLRGLGTGELFF TGTGCCAGCAGCTTGAGGGGGCTCGGCACCGGGGAGCTGTTTTTT TRBJ2-2 TRBV13 TRBD1 -
CASSWTSAGTDTQYF TGTGCCAGCAGTTGGACTAGCGCGGGAACAGATACGCAGTATTTT TRBJ2-3 TRBV6-5 TRBD2 few
CASSGDTTYEQYF TGCGCCAGCAGCGGGGACACAACCTACGAGCAGTACTTC TRBJ2-7 TRBV5-1 - -
CASSQGPVSPVYEQYF TGCGCCAGCAGCCAAGGCCCCGTTTCTCCTGTCTACGAGCAGTACTTC TRBJ2-7 TRBV4-1 - -
CASSRLAGLSGANVLTF TGTGCCAGCAGTCGACTAGCGGGCCTCTCTGGGGCCAACGTCCTGACTTTC TRBJ2-6 TRBV12-3/TRBV12-4 TRBD2 many
CASSPDTGELFF TGTGCCAGCAGCCCGGACACCGGGGAGCTGTTTTTT TRBJ2-2 TRBV7-8 - few
CASSLVWSENIQYF TGTGCCAGCAGCTTGGTCTGGTCAGAAAACATTCAGTACTTC TRBJ2-4 TRBV5-6 - -
CAIRTSPLWGLGELFF TGTGCCATCAGGACGTCACCCCTCTGGGGGCTAGGGGAGCTGTTTTTT TRBJ2-2 TRBV10-3 - -
CASSPRLAGGLEQFF TGTGCCAGCAGCCCCAGACTAGCGGGGGGGCTTGAGCAGTTCTTC TRBJ2-1 TRBV7-9 TRBD2 -
CSATGTAGLAELYEQYF TGCAGTGCCACCGGGACAGCGGGACTAGCGGAGCTCTACGAGCAGTACTTC TRBJ2-7 TRBV20-1 TRBD2 -
CSAAPGQTNTGELFF TGCAGTGCGGCCCCCGGACAGACGAACACCGGGGAGCTGTTTTTT TRBJ2-2 TRBV20-1 - -
CASSPSLAFETQYF TGTGCCAGCAGCCCCTCCCTTGCGTTTGAGACCCAGTACTTC TRBJ2-5 TRBV3-1 - -
CASRDYGLNTEAFF TGTGCCAGCAGGGACTACGGCTTGAACACTGAAGCTTTCTTT TRBJ1-1 TRBV2 - -
CSASPRGAINQPQHF TGCAGTGCTAGCCCCCGGGGGGCTATCAATCAGCCCCAGCATTTT TRBJ1-5 TRBV20-1 - few
CAISELESDRGEQPQHF TGTGCCATCAGTGAGTTAGAATCGGACAGGGGGGAACAGCCCCAGCATTTT TRBJ1-5 TRBV10-3 TRBD1 many
CASSPSNYLNTEAFF TGTGCCAGCAGTCCATCCAATTACCTGAACACTGAAGCTTTCTTT TRBJ1-1 TRBV27 - -
CSASTPDRASYEQYF TGCAGTGCCTCTACCCCGGACAGGGCTTCCTACGAGCAGTACTTC TRBJ2-7 TRBV20-1 TRBD1 many